This record covers a single T cell receptor beta chain. This clone occurred once. The specificity of this receptor is unknown. Qualities for individual bases were not recorded, and no much larger clone is one base off. All of the isolated RNA was reverse transcribed with the High Capacity cDNA Reverse Transcription Kit, so expressed TCRB transcripts were sequenced. Deep immunoSEQ sequencing was applied to naive, central memory and regulatory T cell samples, giving an average of approximately 4 million total reads per sample. Sorted cells were lysed in RLT buffer and RNA was extracted with DNase-treated RNeasy Micro or Mini kits, depending on cell number. To prevent cross-contamination, every cell subset was processed on its own, while patient and healthy donor samples were processed together. TCRB sequences were amplified from cDNA with the immunoSEQ multiplex PCR, producing 87-bp fragments spanning the CDR3 region. Sequencing of the amplicons was done on the Illumina HiSeq platform. As for the authors' bioinformatics: PCR bias was computationally corrected using synthetic template baselines, reads within Hamming distance 2 were collapsed, and singletons that could not be merged were discarded. Reads were aligned against IMGT so that V, D and J genes, CDR3 length and insertions or deletions at six rearrangement sites could be assigned. Clonotype counts were normalized to sorted cell number within each subset before computing true diversity and Gini coefficients with the tcR R package. The overlap coefficient, calculated on TCRB nucleotide sequences, was used to measure repertoire sharing. As a proxy for the pre-selection repertoire, out-of-frame TCRB sequences from naive cells were analyzed. This is the immuneACCESS table as TCRdb keeps it, with only in-frame sequences that have V and J called. A part of the clones is gone; compared with another copy, unresolved V genes explain less than half, and the rest is unexplained. The DNA was the basis for D and trimming; V, J and clone size are from that table. The sample table shows about 250,000 clones, and 12% to 15% are seen once. The ten largest account for more than 0.02% of the sample.

The source of the sample is a study of beta chain features in type 1 diabetes (dated by TCRdb to 2016 to 2019). The study in broad terms: Patients and healthy donors did not differ in mean age, gender distribution, total cell number or subset yield. Naive and central memory subsets were obtained from all 30 or so donors, but regulatory and stem cell-like memory subsets were isolated from only 8 patients and roughly 8 healthy donors. The study compared the TCRB repertoires of sorted circulating CD4+ T cell subsets in recently diagnosed type 1 diabetes patients with those in matched healthy donors. A total of around 110,000,000 sorted cells were examined across all samples, and RNA yield correlated strongly with the number of cells per subset.

A single peripheral blood draw of roughly 0.11 L on average was collected from each donor into heparinised tubes. Naive, central memory, regulatory and stem cell-like memory CD4+ T cells were sorted on a BD FACSAria II using a panel including CD45RO, CCR7, CD25, CD127, CD95 and CD27. A purity above 95% was achieved for all sorted populations. PBMCs were isolated right away by Lymphoprep density gradient centrifugation and were stained directly, without culture. Samples were stained and sorted in pairs, with one healthy donor and one patient per experiment, so that batch effects were minimized. The CDR3 starts with the cysteine, ends with the phenylalanine, and has 15 residues. Only CDR3 DNA is held: 45 bases, read in frame from base 1. Germline trimming amounts to 4 bases on V and 6 bases on J, with 6 as the count of junction bases outside the gene matches. The germline V gene (reference sequence) specifies SGHNT as CDR1 and YYREEE as CDR2.

The study at large found these results: Fewer insertions and more nucleotide deletions at VDJ recombination sites were observed in patients with type 1 diabetes, implying thymic rearrangement abnormalities. Because cDNA was sequenced instead of genomic DNA, highly expressing activated cells could be over-represented, though the groups showed no difference in activation or CD3 levels. Shorter templates might be favored by PCR, yet because patient and control samples were amplified and corrected together, any such skew would affect both groups equally. Because small numbers of individuals were included in the HLA sub-analyses, any influence of HLA type on TCRB rearrangement was left unresolved. Naive, central memory and regulatory TCRB repertoires appeared more similar among patients than among healthy donors. Type 1 diabetes patients showed a moderate but significant shortening of TCRB CDR3 length in all four CD4+ subsets.

The V and J segments used are TRBV5-4 and TRBJ1-4; 10 junctional bases match TRBD1. The clonotype originates from a woman between 35 and 50 years old in good health. Sequenced input: naive CD4+ T cells from blood. The sample's cell subset or site label, decoded: true naive CD4+ T cells. The CDR3: CASSADRGQYEKLFF. The bases are TGTGCCAGCAGCGCCGACAGGGGGCAGTATGAAAAACTGTTTTTT.